These T cell receptor beta chains were read from a single sample in a study of response to subunit inactivated influenza vaccine. TCRdb reprocessed the RT-PCR reads via MiXCR and lists one record per CDR3 protein. This sample has over 750,000 distinct CDR3 sequences; 21% occur once, and the top ten carry about a tenth. Material: PBMCs from blood, obtained roughly 5 days after vaccination. These receptor sequences come from a man aged 45-65 years who received an inactivated influenza vaccine. Each CDR3 is given with its conserved first and last residue. D genes are given only for firm matches. Clone size is shown for a subset of rows, as once, few, many or a class of expanded clone.

clone_size: .; d_call: TRBD1; v_call: TRBV6-6; j_call: TRBJ1-2; cdr3_aa: CASTWTGQGYTF; cdr3_nt: TGTGCCAGCACTTGGACAGGGCAGGGCTACACCTTC
clone_size: .; d_call: .; v_call: TRBV28; j_call: TRBJ1-5; cdr3_aa: CASSWGARRNQPQHF; cdr3_nt: TGTGCCAGCAGTTGGGGGGCGCGGCGCAATCAGCCCCAGCATTTT
clone_size: few; d_call: .; v_call: TRBV11-2; j_call: TRBJ2-7; cdr3_aa: CASSLGGGPDSYF; cdr3_nt: TGTGCCAGCAGCTTAGGTGGGGGGCCTGATTCGTACTTC
clone_size: .; d_call: TRBD2; v_call: TRBV29-1; j_call: TRBJ2-1; cdr3_aa: CSGSTSGDEQFF; cdr3_nt: TGCAGCGGTTCGACTAGCGGGGATGAGCAGTTCTTC
clone_size: few; d_call: .; v_call: TRBV4-3; j_call: TRBJ2-1; cdr3_aa: CASSQDGYEQFF; cdr3_nt: TGCGCCAGCAGCCAAGACGGGTATGAGCAGTTCTTC
clone_size: few; d_call: .; v_call: TRBV7-9; j_call: TRBJ1-6; cdr3_aa: CASRDEFENSPLHF; cdr3_nt: TGTGCCAGCAGGGACGAGTTTGAAAATTCACCCCTCCACTTT
clone_size: .; d_call: TRBD1; v_call: TRBV15; j_call: TRBJ2-5; cdr3_aa: CATSREDRRETQYF; cdr3_nt: TGTGCCACCAGCAGAGAGGACAGGAGGGAGACCCAGTACTTC
clone_size: .; d_call: .; v_call: TRBV20-1; j_call: TRBJ2-5; cdr3_aa: CSARPPGRRQETQYF; cdr3_nt: TGCAGTGCTAGACCCCCAGGACGGAGACAAGAGACCCAGTACTTC
clone_size: few; d_call: .; v_call: TRBV27; j_call: TRBJ2-1; cdr3_aa: CASSTNQGSYNEQFF; cdr3_nt: TGTGCCAGCAGTACCAATCAGGGGAGCTACAATGAGCAGTTCTTC
clone_size: few; d_call: .; v_call: TRBV15; j_call: TRBJ1-5; cdr3_aa: CATSRDPGLAQHF; cdr3_nt: TGTGCCACCAGCAGAGACCCGGGGCTAGCCCAGCATTTT
clone_size: .; d_call: TRBD2; v_call: TRBV29-1; j_call: TRBJ2-1; cdr3_aa: CSVAGLAEQFF; cdr3_nt: TGCAGCGTTGCGGGACTAGCGGAGCAGTTCTTC
clone_size: few; d_call: TRBD1; v_call: TRBV7-2; j_call: TRBJ2-7; cdr3_aa: CASSLVTGREQYF; cdr3_nt: TGTGCCAGCAGCTTAGTGACAGGGAGAGAGCAGTACTTC
clone_size: .; d_call: .; v_call: TRBV4-3; j_call: TRBJ2-5; cdr3_aa: CASSQGQLREETQYF; cdr3_nt: TGCGCCAGCAGCCAAGGGCAGTTAAGGGAAGAGACCCAGTACTTC
clone_size: many; d_call: .; v_call: TRBV12-3/TRBV12-4; j_call: TRBJ1-2; cdr3_aa: CASSLSSSGPRGYTF; cdr3_nt: TGTGCCAGCAGTTTAAGCTCCAGCGGTCCCAGAGGCTACACCTTC